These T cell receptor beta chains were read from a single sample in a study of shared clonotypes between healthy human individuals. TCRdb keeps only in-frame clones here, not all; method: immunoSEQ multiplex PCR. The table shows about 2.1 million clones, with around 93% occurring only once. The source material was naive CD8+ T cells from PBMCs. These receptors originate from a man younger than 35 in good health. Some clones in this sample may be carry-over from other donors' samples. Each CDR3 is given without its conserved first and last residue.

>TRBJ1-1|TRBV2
ASSVEAGEGTEAF
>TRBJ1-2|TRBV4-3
ASSPGQTSNYGYT
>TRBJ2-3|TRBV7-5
ARSLPEASASTDTQY
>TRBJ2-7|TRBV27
ASSLLASAHEQY
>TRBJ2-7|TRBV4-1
ASSQGPSGVYEQY
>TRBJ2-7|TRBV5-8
ASSLAGKYEQY
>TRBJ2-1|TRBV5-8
ASSPGTTSYNEQF
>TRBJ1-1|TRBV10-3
AITGTGINTEAF
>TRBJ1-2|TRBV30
AWSHFNYGYT
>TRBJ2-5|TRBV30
ATDGTGGWEQY
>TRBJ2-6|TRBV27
ASSLGRGGANVLT
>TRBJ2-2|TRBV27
ASSKRDGRTGELF
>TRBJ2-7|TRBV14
ASSLHRESYEQY
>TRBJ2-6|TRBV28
ASSGTETGANVLT
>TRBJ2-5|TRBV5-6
ASSYGETQY
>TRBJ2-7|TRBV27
ASSLLVAGDPSYEQY
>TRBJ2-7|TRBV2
ASSGSAYEQY
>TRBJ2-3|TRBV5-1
ASSPSLGDTQY
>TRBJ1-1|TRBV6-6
ASSPGIHTEAF
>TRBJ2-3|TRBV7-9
ASSNWDTQY
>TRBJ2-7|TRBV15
ATSRGTGGQEQY
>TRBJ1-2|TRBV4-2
ASSQAGSLLFHGYT
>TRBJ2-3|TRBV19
ASSYSGATSTDTQY
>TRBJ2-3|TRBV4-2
ASSQRGADTQY
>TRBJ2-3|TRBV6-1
ALTTGEGTDTQY
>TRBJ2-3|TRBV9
ASTDDTDTQY
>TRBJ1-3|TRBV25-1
ASSADRLSGNTIY